A single sample is the source of the 16 T cell receptor beta chains below, sequenced in a study of Tregs in tolerant kidney transplant recipients. The protocol was immunoSEQ multiplex PCR, while the TCRdb copy is restricted to in-frame clones and leaves out a portion. The data show roughly 250,000 clones, 80% to 85% seen once. Specimen: CD4+ T cells from blood. These receptors were obtained from a human donor in good health.

The chain couples TRBV6-1 to TRBJ1-2; TRBD1 is a possible D gene (6 bases). There are 15 residues in the CDR3. V was clipped by 1 base and J by 0 bases, with 9 bases between them. CDR1 is MNHNS and CDR2 is SASEGT in the germline V gene. The chain's CDR3 is CASSEGTVTNYGYTF. In DNA, the CDR3 is TGTGCCAGCAGTGAAGGGACAGTCACTAACTATGGCTACACCTTC.

The genes are TRBV6-5 and TRBJ2-7; the match to TRBD2 covers 7 bases. The junction had 7 bases not matched to a gene; V was cut back by 6 bases and J by 2 bases. The CDR3 covers 14 residues. Germline assignment: CDR1 MNHEY and CDR2 SVGAGI. CDR3 sequence reads: CASRIRTRAYEQYF. The CDR3 coding sequence is TGTGCCAGCAGGATTCGGACTAGGGCCTACGAGCAGTACTTC.

This clone appeared once. The chain is built from TRBV11-3 and TRBJ1-4, with TRBD1 as a possible D gene (5 bases). This CDR3 has 20 residues. The V end was cut by 5 bases, the J end by 0 bases, with 25 bases between. Germline-derived CDR1 and CDR2 are SGHNT and YENEEA. This CDR3 is CASSPPLGGGLGTTNEKLFF. The CDR3 DNA sequence: TGTGCCAGCAGCCCTCCCCTTGGGGGGGGGTTGGGAACAACTAATGAAAAACTGTTTTTT.

The chain employs TRBV18 and TRBJ1-1; possible D gene TRBD1, 5 bases. The CDR3 has 15 amino acids. CDR1 and CDR2 (germline): KGHSH, LQKENI. Between the trimmed V and J ends, which lost 3 bases and 0 bases, there was a span of 11 bases. CDR3 coding DNA: TGTGCCAGCTCACCGGGGGGAGGGGTGAACACTGAAGCTTTCTTT. Translating gives CASSPGGGVNTEAFF.

In this sample, this clone turned up a few times. The chain has TRBV6-6 and TRBJ2-1; possible D gene TRBD2, 5 bases. CDR3 length: 14 amino acids. V lost 6 bases and J 0 bases, leaving 9 bases between the germline ends. The germline CDR1 and CDR2 sequences are MNHNY and SVGAGI (reference sequence). The CDR3 DNA reads as TGTGCCAGCAGAAGCGGTAGCTCCTACAATGAGCAGTTCTTC. Residues: CASRSGSSYNEQFF.

This clone was seen more than once but under ten times. V is TRBV7-3 and J is TRBJ1-6; TRBD1 agrees at 7 bases. Germline CDR1 and CDR2: SGHTA and FQGTGA. V trimming: 6 bases; J trimming: 5 bases; junction bases outside the gene matches: 7. CDR3 length: 15 amino acids. The CDR3 sequence: CASRPSGTDNSPLHF. DNA of the CDR3: TGTGCCAGCAGACCCTCCGGGACAGATAATTCACCCCTCCACTTT.

This clone was detected only a few times. CDR3 sequence (DNA): TGCGCCAGCAGCCAAGAGGGCCAGGGGGCCTGGGAGACCCAGTACTTC. This sequence encodes CASSQEGQGAWETQYF. This chain connects TRBV4-3 to TRBJ2-5; 8 positions match TRBD1. Germline assignment: CDR1 LGHNA and CDR2 YSLEER. The length of the CDR3 is 16 residues. The V segment lost 0 bases and the J segment 5 bases; nucleotides outside the gene matches: 8.

This chain connects TRBV6-5 to TRBJ2-7; maybe TRBD1 (5 bases). Per germline, CDR1 MNHEY and CDR2 SVGAGI. The V end was cut by 4 bases, the J end by 4 bases, with 17 bases between. CDR3 length equals 15 residues. The CDR3 region is CASSFHPTEVYEQYF. CDR3 coding DNA: TGTGCCAGCAGTTTCCACCCGACAGAGGTATACGAGCAGTACTTC.

This sequence joins TRBV4-1 and TRBJ2-1; TRBD2 matches 7 bases. The CDR3 loop spans 15 amino acids. V was clipped by 4 bases and J by 0 bases; unmatched bases: 3. Germline V lookup: CDR1 MGHRA, CDR2 YSYEKL. The CDR3 spells CASSPTSFSYNEQFF. The CDR3 nucleotides read TGCGCCAGCAGCCCGACTAGCTTCTCCTACAATGAGCAGTTCTTC.

V and J are TRBV10-3 and TRBJ2-3, with 11 bases identical to TRBD2. V trimming: 5 bases; J trimming: 4 bases; junction bases outside the gene matches: 8. The length of the CDR3 is 16 residues. CDR1 and CDR2 (germline): ENHRY, SYGVKD. The CDR3 spells CAISSLLAGAPDTQYF. Here the CDR3 DNA reads TGTGCCATCAGTTCCCTACTAGCGGGAGCGCCAGATACGCAGTATTTT.

This clone has a single count. The rearrangement uses TRBV10-2 and TRBJ2-1, with D possibly TRBD2 on 5 matching bases. Trimming shortened V by 7 bases and J by 4 bases, and 17 bases separated the two germline ends. From germline, CDR1 is WSHSY and CDR2 SAAADI. The CDR3 has 15 residues. CDR3 in amino acids: CASTARRVGYNEQFF. CDR3 sequence (DNA): TGCGCCAGCACCGCTCGGCGGGTGGGATACAATGAGCAGTTCTTC.

DNA for the CDR3: TGTGCCAGCAGCTTAGAGGGGGGTAGCTATGGCTACACCTTC. Protein sequence: CASSLEGGSYGYTF. J is TRBJ1-2 and V is TRBV7-9; maybe TRBD1 (6 bases). The CDR3 runs to 14 residues. The ends were cut back, 1 base at V and 4 bases at J, with 10 bases in the middle. Per germline, CDR1 SEHNR and CDR2 FQNEAQ (reference sequence).

The chain is built from TRBV18 and TRBJ2-7; 9 positions agree with TRBD1. Per the germline V gene, CDR1 is KGHSH and CDR2 is LQKENI. The CDR3 extends over 20 amino acids. The J segment lost 5 bases and the V segment lost 0 bases, leaving 20 bases of the junction unmatched. As DNA, the CDR3 is TGTGCCAGCTCACCACCTTTTGATGGGGGACAGGGAGTTTCGAGAAACGAGCAGTACTTC. As protein: CASSPPFDGGQGVSRNEQYF.

The chain is built from TRBV7-2 and TRBJ2-3; D remains ambiguous. The germline V and J ends were trimmed by 0 bases and 5 bases, with 0 bases remaining between them. This CDR3 comprises 11 residues. Germline V gene data show CDR1 as SGHTA and CDR2 as FQGNSA. The CDR3 DNA is TGTGCCAGCAGCTTAGCAGATACGCAGTATTTT. Protein product: CASSLADTQYF.

The chain combines TRBV5-1 with TRBJ1-3; D is undetermined. The CDR3 consists of 13 residues. The germline V and J ends were trimmed by 0 bases and 4 bases, with 5 bases remaining between them. Germline lookup yields CDR1 SGHRS and CDR2 YFSETQ. The CDR3 DNA reads as TGCGCCAGCAGCTTGGAATCGGGAAACACCATATATTTT. Translated, it gives CASSLESGNTIYF. The variable domain in full, with the rest retrieved from reference TRBV5-1 and TRBJ1-3, is KAGVTQTPRYLIKTRGQQVTLSCSPISGHRSVSWYQQTPGQGLQFLFEYFSETQRNKGNFPGRFSGRQFSNSRSEMNVSTLELGDSALYLCASSLESGNTIYFGEGSWLTVV.

The gene calls are TRBV5-1 and TRBJ2-5, with 13 bases that match TRBD2. V lost 3 bases to trimming and J lost 2 bases; unmatched junction nucleotides: 10. This CDR3 spans 18 amino acids. CDR1 is SGHRS and CDR2 is YFSETQ in the germline V gene. CDR3 protein: CASSYYRRTSGRQETQYF. DNA of the CDR3: TGCGCCAGCAGCTACTACCGTAGGACTAGCGGGAGACAAGAGACCCAGTACTTC.